Presented here are 19 T cell receptor beta chains from one specimen sequenced in a study of spatial heterogeneity in lung cancer. Time point denoted: sample taken at primary tumor resection. Unsorted whole RNA from tumor, nontumor lung or frozen PBMC underwent sequencing. Each CDR3 protein is one row after TCRdb ran MiXCR on the 5' RACE reads. The table shows 50,000 or so distinct CDR3 sequences, with about 11% occurring only once. This specimen was PBMCs, taken at surgery. These TCRs come from a female donor with early-stage non-small cell lung cancer.

The rearrangement uses TRBV4-1 and TRBJ2-3, with 8 bases aligning to TRBD2. The CDR3 is made up of 16 amino acids. J lost 1 base, V lost 1 base, and 4 bases had no gene match. Germline-derived CDR1 and CDR2 are MGHRA and YSYEKL. For the CDR3, the DNA is TGCGCCAGCAGCCAAGTTCAACTAGCGGGCACAGATACGCAGTATTTT. Amino acid sequence: CASSQVQLAGTDTQYF.

J is TRBJ1-1 and V is TRBV5-1; TRBD1 is a possible D gene (5 bases). Germline CDR1 and CDR2: SGHRS and YFSETQ. The CDR3 extends over 13 amino acids. Trimming pared 0 bases from V and 5 bases from J, leaving 8 bases between. CDR3 bases: TGCGCCAGCAGCTTGGTTCGACAGACTGAAGCTTTCTTT. The encoded protein is CASSLVRQTEAFF.

This clonotype was observed at least ten times. V and J are TRBV27 and TRBJ2-7, with D possibly being TRBD2 (5 bases). V dropped 5 bases and J dropped 6 bases, with 14 bases sitting between them. The germline V gene has CDR1 MNHEY and CDR2 SMNVEV (reference sequence). This CDR3 is 13 amino acids long. CDR3: CASSPGSPIEQYF. The CDR3 DNA sequence: TGTGCCAGCAGTCCGGGAAGCCCCATCGAGCAGTACTTC.

This clonotype was recorded a few times. The rearrangement joins TRBV6-6 to TRBJ1-5, with TRBD1 identical over 9 bases. The V and J ends lost 7 bases and 6 bases, in that order; junction bases with no gene match: 10. This CDR3 region has 15 residues. CDR1 is MNHNY and CDR2 is SVGAGI in the germline V gene (reference sequence). CDR3 nucleotides: TGTGCCAGCACCGACCGGGACAGGGCGGGTCAGCCCCAGCATTTT. This sequence encodes CASTDRDRAGQPQHF.

This rearrangement joins TRBV11-2 to TRBJ1-3; 7 bases align to TRBD1. This CDR3 comprises 17 residues. Germline lookup yields CDR1 SGHAT and CDR2 FQNNGV. V lost 5 bases to trimming and J lost 0 bases; unmatched junction nucleotides: 10. The CDR3 protein is CASSARPGQNSGNTIYF. The CDR3 DNA sequence: TGTGCCAGCAGCGCCCGCCCGGGACAGAACTCTGGAAACACCATATATTTT.

V is TRBV19 and J is TRBJ2-3; TRBD2 is a possible D gene (5 bases). This CDR3 comprises 14 residues. The germline V and J ends were trimmed by 1 base and 4 bases, with 9 bases remaining between them. The germline V gene has CDR1 LNHDA and CDR2 SQIVND (reference sequence). CDR3 protein: CASSIGGGSDTQYF. The CDR3 DNA is TGTGCCAGTAGTATAGGAGGAGGCTCAGATACGCAGTATTTT.

V gene TRBV6-1 combines with J gene TRBJ2-1; the D call may be TRBD1 or TRBD2 (6 bases each). From germline, CDR1 is MNHNS and CDR2 SASEGT. The CDR3 is made up of 15 amino acids. The V end lost 6 bases, the J end lost 4 bases, and 16 bases lay between the germline ends. CDR3 sequence: CASSSWGARYNEQFF. CDR3 sequence (DNA): TGTGCCAGCAGCAGCTGGGGGGCTCGGTACAATGAGCAGTTCTTC.

This clonotype was detected ten times or more. The chain uses TRBV14 and TRBJ1-2, with D possibly being TRBD1 (5 bases). The ends were cut back, 4 bases at V and 7 bases at J, with 16 bases in the middle. Germline CDR1 reads SGHDN; CDR2 reads FVKESK. The CDR3 contains 14 residues. CDR3 nucleotides: TGTGCCAGCAGCCCAGTACGGCGGGGGACTGGCTACACCTTC. Protein product: CASSPVRRGTGYTF.

This chain uses TRBV6-5 with TRBJ2-7, with D possibly being TRBD1 or TRBD2 (5 bases each). CDR3 length: 12 amino acids. CDR1 is MNHEY, CDR2 SVGAGI, per germline. Trimming took off 2 bases at V and 7 bases at J, with 9 bases between the two ends. CDR3 nucleotides: TGTGCCAGCAGTTACGGGACCGGAGAGCAGTACTTC. Its protein is CASSYGTGEQYF.

The V and J genes are TRBV7-9 and TRBJ2-2; 9 bases line up with TRBD1. With V trimmed by 5 bases and J by 0 bases, 4 bases remained unmatched. The CDR3 contains 16 residues. The germline gives CDR1 SEHNR, CDR2 FQNEAQ (reference sequence). The CDR3 DNA follows: TGTGCCAGCAGCGGTACAGGGGGCACGAACACCGGGGAGCTGTTTTTT. Its protein product is CASSGTGGTNTGELFF.

The chain uses TRBV6-5 and TRBJ1-5, with 7 nucleotides matching TRBD1. The V gene end was trimmed by 6 bases and the J gene end by 5 bases; junction bases not matched to a gene: 4. Germline lookup yields CDR1 MNHEY and CDR2 SVGAGI. The CDR3 spans 13 residues. CDR3 DNA sequence: TGTGCCAGCAGATCTACAGGGGATCAGCCCCAGCATTTT. It codes for CASRSTGDQPQHF.

The rearrangement links TRBV21-1 to TRBJ1-2; no check of the table's D call, TRBD1, against the DNA was made. TRBV21-1 is described as a pseudogene. This CDR3 contains 14 residues. CDR3 sequence: CASSPAEGAYGYTF. The CDR3 bases are TGTGCCAGCAGCCCCGCGGAGGGGGCCTATGGCTACACCTTC.

This rearrangement joins TRBV15 to TRBJ1-4; D may be TRBD1 (6 bases). CDR1 and CDR2 (germline): LNHNV, YYDKDF (reference sequence). This CDR3 contains 16 residues. Trimming took 6 bases from V and 2 from J, leaving 16 bases between them. CDR3 coding DNA: TGTGCCACCAGGTACAGGGCAGATGTTACTAATGAAAAACTGTTTTTT. This codes for CATRYRADVTNEKLFF. The full variable domain, rest sourced from reference TRBV15 and TRBJ1-4, is DAMVIQNPRYQVTQFGKPVTLSCSQTLNHNVMYWYQQKSSQAPKLLFHYYDKDFNNEADTPDNFQSRRPNTSFCFLDIRSPGLGDTAMYLCATRYRADVTNEKLFFGSGTQLSVL.

The chain recombines TRBV29-1 with TRBJ1-5; TRBD1 agrees at 7 bases. The CDR3 is 13 residues long. Germline V gene sequence: CDR1 SQVTM, CDR2 ANQGSEA. J lost 6 bases, V lost 4 bases, and 6 bases had no gene match. This CDR3 is CSVVQAGGQPQHF. CDR3 DNA: TGCAGCGTTGTCCAGGCAGGGGGTCAGCCCCAGCATTTT.

This clonotype has just a few counts. The chain uses TRBV2 and TRBJ2-7; no definite D call. Trimming removed 6 bases from V and 0 bases from J, with 9 bases in between. In germline, CDR1 is SNHLY, CDR2 FYNNEI. This CDR3 is built from 13 residues. The CDR3 DNA sequence: TGTGCCAGCAGCCTGGGATTCTCCTACGAGCAGTACTTC. Amino acid sequence: CASSLGFSYEQYF.

This rearrangement joins TRBV7-2 to TRBJ1-1, with unresolved D. Germline V gives CDR1 SGHTA, CDR2 FQGNSA. CDR3 length: 12 amino acids. Between the trimmed V and J ends, which lost 2 bases and 7 bases, there was a span of 8 bases. The CDR3 protein is CASSLQVNEAFF. In DNA form, the CDR3 reads TGTGCCAGCAGCTTACAGGTCAATGAAGCTTTCTTT. Filled out from reference TRBV7-2 and TRBJ1-1, the complete variable domain reads GAGVSQSPSNKVTEKGKDVELRCDPISGHTALYWYRQSLGQGLEFLIYFQGNSAPDKSGLPSDRFSAERTGGSVSTLTIQRTQQEDSAVYLCASSLQVNEAFFGQGTRLTVV.

This clonotype is medium-sized by share. This chain links TRBV2 with TRBJ1-1; D perhaps matches TRBD1 (5 bases). In germline, CDR1 is SNHLY, CDR2 FYNNEI. The CDR3 has 13 amino acids. The ends were cut back, 8 bases at V and 1 base at J, with 11 bases in the middle. DNA of the CDR3: TGTGCCAGCTCTGGACACCCGAACACTGAAGCTTTCTTT. Translating it yields CASSGHPNTEAFF.

This clonotype was counted only a few times. This chain uses TRBV29-1 with TRBJ2-7, with D maybe TRBD2 (5 bases). V dropped 7 bases and J dropped 2 bases, with 9 bases sitting between them. CDR3 length equals 11 residues. Germline loops: CDR1 SQVTM, CDR2 ANQGSEA. The CDR3 DNA reads as TGCAGCGGGACTGACACCTACGAGCAGTACTTC. Translated: CSGTDTYEQYF.

V usage is TRBV3-1 and J usage is TRBJ2-3; no definite D call. Germline-derived CDR1 and CDR2 are LGHDT and YNNKEL (reference sequence). The CDR3 spans 12 residues. V lost 1 base and J lost 11, with 10 bases in between. The DNA for the CDR3 is TGTGCCAGCAGCCAAGGCCTGTTTGAGCAGTATTTT. Protein sequence: CASSQGLFEQYF.